Shown below are 13 T cell receptor beta chains from a single sample sequenced in a study of blood T cell repertoires in COVID-19. Only in-frame clones appear in the TCRdb table, and some are missing; sequencing was by immunoSEQ multiplex PCR. The table includes approximately 200,000 clones, approximately 86% detected once. Sequencing used PBMCs or T cells enriched from blood (not recorded which). The receptors originated from a young woman who had been exposed to COVID-19.

The J gene is TRBJ1-3, the V gene TRBV27; D is ambiguous. The V and J ends lost 0 bases and 3 bases respectively, with 3 bases between them. There are 13 residues in the CDR3. Germline V CDR1 and CDR2: MNHEY, SMNVEV (reference sequence). Written as DNA, the CDR3 is TGTGCCAGCAGTTTATCGAGTGGAAACACCATATATTTT. This encodes CASSLSSGNTIYF.

This chain connects TRBV29-1 to TRBJ2-7, with a possible D match to TRBD1 (6 bases). V lost 4 bases to trimming and J lost 6 bases, with 13 bases between them. The CDR3 is made up of 12 amino acids. Per germline, CDR1 SQVTM and CDR2 ANQGSEA. For the CDR3, the DNA is TGCAGCGTTGGGGTGGGGGCCTCCGAGCAGTACTTC. It is translated as CSVGVGASEQYF.

The chain is built from TRBV2 and TRBJ2-7, with 10 bases fitting TRBD1. CDR1 SNHLY and CDR2 FYNNEI come from the germline V gene. The V segment lost 5 bases and the J segment 7 bases; nucleotides outside the gene matches: 5. This CDR3 has 13 amino acids. This chain's CDR3 is CASSRDRGKEQYF. The CDR3 coding sequence is TGTGCCAGCAGTCGGGACAGGGGTAAAGAGCAGTACTTC.

The rearrangement links TRBV7-9 to TRBJ1-2; D uncertain. Germline loops: CDR1 SEHNR, CDR2 FQNEAQ (reference sequence). The V and J ends lost 4 bases and 11 bases respectively, with 11 bases between them. CDR3 size: 11 residues. The CDR3 is CASSSPEVYTF. CDR3 DNA: TGTGCCAGCAGCTCCCCAGAGGTTTACACCTTC.

The chain employs TRBV6-5 and TRBJ2-1; D possibly corresponds to TRBD1 (6 bases). The germline gives CDR1 MNHEY, CDR2 SVGAGI. The CDR3 has 15 amino acids. V was trimmed by 5 bases and J by 4 bases, leaving 15 bases between them. In DNA, the CDR3 is TGTGCCAGCAGTAACAGGGCTAGGGTGTACAATGAGCAGTTCTTC. It codes for CASSNRARVYNEQFF.

CDR3 in DNA: TGTGCCAGCAAAGCGCCTAGCGTAGGAACCGGGGAGCTGTTTTTT. Translation: CASKAPSVGTGELFF. The chain couples TRBV2 to TRBJ2-2; tentatively, D is TRBD2 (6 bases). The CDR3 extends over 15 amino acids. Trimming removed 7 bases from V and 5 bases from J, with 17 bases in between. Germline CDR1 reads SNHLY; CDR2 reads FYNNEI.

This chain connects TRBV27 to TRBJ2-7, with D possibly TRBD2 on 7 matching bases. The V gene's germline CDR1 is MNHEY and CDR2 SMNVEV (reference sequence). The CDR3 runs to 13 residues. V was pared by 4 bases and J by 9 bases, with 16 bases between. The CDR3 DNA reads as TGTGCCAGCAGTTATGGGGGGGGCTTCGGGCAGTACTTC. It is translated as CASSYGGGFGQYF.

This chain joins TRBV28 and TRBJ1-2; D perhaps matches TRBD1 (5 bases). The germline CDR1 and CDR2 sequences are MDHEN and SYDVKM. This CDR3 region has 12 residues. V lost 6 bases and J 5 bases, leaving 10 bases between the germline ends. In DNA form, the CDR3 reads TGTGCCAGCAGGGAAGGGGTTTATGGCTACACCTTC. Amino acid sequence: CASREGVYGYTF.

This clone was detected only once. This sequence joins TRBV5-1 and TRBJ2-2; TRBD2 matches at 14 bases. The CDR3 loop spans 18 amino acids. Germline CDR1 and CDR2: SGHRS and YFSETQ. The J segment lost 2 bases and the V segment lost 4 bases, leaving 7 bases of the junction unmatched. The CDR3 protein is CASSGRTSGGRNTGELFF. The CDR3 DNA reads TGCGCCAGCAGCGGAAGGACTAGCGGGGGGCGAAACACCGGGGAGCTGTTTTTT.

At least ten counts were recorded for this clone. This chain uses TRBV29-1 with TRBJ1-1; no definite D call. In germline, CDR1 is SQVTM, CDR2 ANQGSEA. The CDR3 extends over 13 amino acids. V gave up 1 base and J gave up 1 base, with 7 bases separating them. The CDR3 spells CSVEVTGNTEAFF. CDR3 DNA: TGCAGCGTTGAAGTCACGGGGAACACTGAAGCTTTCTTT.

This rearrangement joins TRBV9 to TRBJ1-4; TRBD1 matches 11 bases. Germline V lookup: CDR1 SGDLS, CDR2 YYNGEE. The CDR3 runs 14 residues. The V segment lost 3 bases and the J segment 8 bases; nucleotides outside the gene matches: 3. The CDR3 region is CASSAGTGGEKLFF. DNA for the CDR3: TGTGCCAGCAGCGCCGGGACAGGGGGAGAAAAACTGTTTTTT.

The CDR3: CASSKDRGRIGELFF. CDR3 nucleotides: TGCGCCAGCAGCAAGGACAGGGGGCGCATCGGGGAGCTGTTTTTT. The chain has TRBV5-1 and TRBJ2-2; 11 nucleotides match TRBD1. CDR3 size: 15 residues. From germline, CDR1 is SGHRS and CDR2 YFSETQ. The V segment lost 4 bases and the J segment 7 bases; nucleotides outside the gene matches: 6.

The chain combines TRBV5-1 with TRBJ2-7; 11 bases are a match to TRBD1. Per germline, CDR1 SGHRS and CDR2 YFSETQ. This CDR3 spans 16 amino acids. The V segment lost 3 bases and the J segment 7 bases; nucleotides outside the gene matches: 12. CDR3 nucleotide sequence: TGCGCCAGCAGCTGGGACAGGGGGACGAGGGAAGGTGAGCAGTACTTC. Its translation: CASSWDRGTREGEQYF.